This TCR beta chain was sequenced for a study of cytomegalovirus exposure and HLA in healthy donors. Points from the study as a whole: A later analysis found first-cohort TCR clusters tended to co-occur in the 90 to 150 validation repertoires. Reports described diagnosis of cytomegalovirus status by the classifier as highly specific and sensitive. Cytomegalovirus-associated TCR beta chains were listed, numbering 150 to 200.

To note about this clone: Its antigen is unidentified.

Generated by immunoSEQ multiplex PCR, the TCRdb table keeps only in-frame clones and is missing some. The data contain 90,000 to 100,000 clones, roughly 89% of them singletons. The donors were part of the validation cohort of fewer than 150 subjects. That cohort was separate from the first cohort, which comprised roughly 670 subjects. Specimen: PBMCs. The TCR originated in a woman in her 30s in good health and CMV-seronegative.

CDR3 sequence reads: CASSLRAKLGAASTDTQYF. The CDR3 bases are TGTGCCAGCAGCTTACGGGCCAAGTTGGGGGCGGCTAGCACAGATACGCAGTATTTT. The V gene is TRBV7-9, the J gene TRBJ2-3; maybe TRBD1 (6 bases). Trimming took off 2 bases at V and 0 bases at J, with 21 bases between the two ends. The germline V gene encodes CDR1 SEHNR and CDR2 FQNEAQ (reference sequence). CDR3 length equals 19 residues.